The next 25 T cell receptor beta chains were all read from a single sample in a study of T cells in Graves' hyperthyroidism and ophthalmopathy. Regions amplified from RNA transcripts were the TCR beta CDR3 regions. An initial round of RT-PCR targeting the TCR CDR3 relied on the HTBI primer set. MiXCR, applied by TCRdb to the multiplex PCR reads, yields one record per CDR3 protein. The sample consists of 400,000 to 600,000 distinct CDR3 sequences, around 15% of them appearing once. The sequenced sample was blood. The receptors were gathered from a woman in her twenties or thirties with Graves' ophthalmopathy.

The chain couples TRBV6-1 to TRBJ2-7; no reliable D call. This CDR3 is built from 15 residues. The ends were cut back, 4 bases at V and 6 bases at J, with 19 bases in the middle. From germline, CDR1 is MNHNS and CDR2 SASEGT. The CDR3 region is CASSADLRGQGEQYF. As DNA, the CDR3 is TGTGCCAGCAGTGCGGACCTCCGAGGCCAAGGCGAGCAGTACTTC.

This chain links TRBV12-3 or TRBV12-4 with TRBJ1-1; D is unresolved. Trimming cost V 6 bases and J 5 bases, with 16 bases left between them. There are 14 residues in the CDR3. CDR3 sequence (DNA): TGTGCCAGCAGAGTCTCCACCGCGGGGACTGAAGCTTTCTTT. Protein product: CASRVSTAGTEAFF.

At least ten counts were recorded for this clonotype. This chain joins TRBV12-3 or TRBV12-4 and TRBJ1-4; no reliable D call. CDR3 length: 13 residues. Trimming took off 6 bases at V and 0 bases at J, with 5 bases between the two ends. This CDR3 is CASSHSTNEKLFF. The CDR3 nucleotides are TGTGCCAGCAGCCACTCAACTAATGAAAAACTGTTTTTT.

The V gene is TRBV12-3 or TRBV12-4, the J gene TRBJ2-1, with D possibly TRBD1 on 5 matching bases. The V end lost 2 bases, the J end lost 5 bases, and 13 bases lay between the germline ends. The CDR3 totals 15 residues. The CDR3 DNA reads TGTGCCAGCAGTTTATGGGGCCAAACCGACAATGAGCAGTTCTTC. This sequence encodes CASSLWGQTDNEQFF.

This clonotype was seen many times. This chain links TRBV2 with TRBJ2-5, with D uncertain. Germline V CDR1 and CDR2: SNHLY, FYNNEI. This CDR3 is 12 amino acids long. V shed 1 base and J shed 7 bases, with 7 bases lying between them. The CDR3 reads CASSEEVGTQYF. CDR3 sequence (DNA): TGTGCCAGCAGTGAAGAAGTTGGGACCCAGTACTTC.

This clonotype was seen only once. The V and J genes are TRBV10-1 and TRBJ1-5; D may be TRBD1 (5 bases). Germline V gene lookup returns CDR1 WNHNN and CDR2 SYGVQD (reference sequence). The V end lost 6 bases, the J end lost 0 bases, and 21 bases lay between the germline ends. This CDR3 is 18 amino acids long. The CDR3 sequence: CASSPPGTSQCSNQPQHF. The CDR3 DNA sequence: TGCGCCAGCAGCCCTCCAGGGACCAGCCAATGTAGCAATCAGCCCCAGCATTTT.

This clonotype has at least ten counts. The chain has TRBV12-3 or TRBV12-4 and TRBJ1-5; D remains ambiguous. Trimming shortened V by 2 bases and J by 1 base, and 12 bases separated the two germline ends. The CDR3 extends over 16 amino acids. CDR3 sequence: CASSLSLSGSNQPQHF. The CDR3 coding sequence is TGTGCCAGCAGTTTAAGTCTTTCGGGGAGCAATCAGCCCCAGCATTTT.

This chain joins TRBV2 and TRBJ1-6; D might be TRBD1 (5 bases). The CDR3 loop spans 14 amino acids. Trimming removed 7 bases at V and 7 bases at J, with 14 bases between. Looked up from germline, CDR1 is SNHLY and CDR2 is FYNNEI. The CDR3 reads CASTGGGVNSPLHF. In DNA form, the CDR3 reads TGTGCCAGCACCGGGGGGGGGGTCAATTCACCCCTCCACTTT.

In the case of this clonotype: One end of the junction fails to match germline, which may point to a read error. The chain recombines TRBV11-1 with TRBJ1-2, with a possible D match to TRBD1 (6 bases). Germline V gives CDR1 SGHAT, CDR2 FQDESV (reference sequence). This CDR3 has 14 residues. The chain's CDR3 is CVSSFLQGRSGYTF. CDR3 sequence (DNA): TGTGTCAGCAGCTTCCTACAGGGTAGGAGTGGCTACACCTTC. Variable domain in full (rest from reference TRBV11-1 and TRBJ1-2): EAEVAQSPRYKITEKSQAVAFWCDPISGHATLYWYRQILGQGPELLVQFQDESVVDDSQLPKDRFSAERLKGVDSTLKIQPAELGDSAMYLCVSSFLQGRSGYTFGSGTRLTVV.

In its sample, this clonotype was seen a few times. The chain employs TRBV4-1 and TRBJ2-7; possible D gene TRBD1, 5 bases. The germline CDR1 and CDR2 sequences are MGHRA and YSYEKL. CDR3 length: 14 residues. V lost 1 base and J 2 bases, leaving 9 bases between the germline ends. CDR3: CASSQVPGPYEQYF. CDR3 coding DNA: TGCGCCAGCAGCCAAGTCCCAGGGCCCTACGAGCAGTACTTC.

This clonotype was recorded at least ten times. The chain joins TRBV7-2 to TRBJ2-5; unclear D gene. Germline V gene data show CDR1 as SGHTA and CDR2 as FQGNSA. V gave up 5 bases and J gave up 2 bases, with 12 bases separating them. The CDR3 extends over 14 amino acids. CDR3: CASSPEASQETQYF. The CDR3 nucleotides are TGTGCCAGCAGCCCGGAAGCTAGTCAAGAGACCCAGTACTTC.

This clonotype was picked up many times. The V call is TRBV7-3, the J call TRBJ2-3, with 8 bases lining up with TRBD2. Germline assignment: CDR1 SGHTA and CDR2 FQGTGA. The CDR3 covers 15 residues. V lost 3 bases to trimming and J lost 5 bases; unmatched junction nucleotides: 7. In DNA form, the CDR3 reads TGTGCCAGCAGCTTTTCAACTAGCGGCGGAGATACGCAGTATTTT. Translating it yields CASSFSTSGGDTQYF.

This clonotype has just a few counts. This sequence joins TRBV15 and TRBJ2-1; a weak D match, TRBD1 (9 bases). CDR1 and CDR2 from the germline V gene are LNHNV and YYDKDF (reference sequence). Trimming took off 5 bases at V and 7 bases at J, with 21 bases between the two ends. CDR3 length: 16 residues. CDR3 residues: CATSPGGTGRENEQFF. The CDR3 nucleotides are TGTGCCACCAGCCCGGGGGGGACAGGGAGGGAAAATGAGCAGTTCTTC.

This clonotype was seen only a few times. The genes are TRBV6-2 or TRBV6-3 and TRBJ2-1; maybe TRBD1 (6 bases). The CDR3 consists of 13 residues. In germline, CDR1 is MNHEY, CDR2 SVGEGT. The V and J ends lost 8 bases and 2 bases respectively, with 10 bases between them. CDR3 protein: CASRQVTYNEQFF. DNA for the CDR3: TGTGCCAGCCGACAGGTAACCTACAATGAGCAGTTCTTC.

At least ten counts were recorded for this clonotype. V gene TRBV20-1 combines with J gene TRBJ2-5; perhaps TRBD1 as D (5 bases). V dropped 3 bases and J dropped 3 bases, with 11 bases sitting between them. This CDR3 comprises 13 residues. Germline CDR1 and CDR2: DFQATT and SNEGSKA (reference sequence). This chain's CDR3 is CSARAGREETQYF. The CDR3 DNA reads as TGCAGTGCTAGGGCAGGGCGAGAAGAGACCCAGTACTTC.

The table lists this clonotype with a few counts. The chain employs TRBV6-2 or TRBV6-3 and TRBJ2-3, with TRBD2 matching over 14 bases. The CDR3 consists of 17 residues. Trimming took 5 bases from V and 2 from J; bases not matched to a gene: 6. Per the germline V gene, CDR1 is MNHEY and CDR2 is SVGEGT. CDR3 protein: CASSMGTSGRDTDTQYF. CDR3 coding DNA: TGTGCCAGCAGTATGGGGACTAGCGGGAGAGACACAGATACGCAGTATTTT.

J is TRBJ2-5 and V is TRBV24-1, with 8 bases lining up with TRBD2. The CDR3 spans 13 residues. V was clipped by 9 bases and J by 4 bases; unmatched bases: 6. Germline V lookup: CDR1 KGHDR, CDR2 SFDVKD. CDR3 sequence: CATASGSGETQYF. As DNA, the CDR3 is TGTGCCACCGCTAGCGGGTCAGGAGAGACCCAGTACTTC.

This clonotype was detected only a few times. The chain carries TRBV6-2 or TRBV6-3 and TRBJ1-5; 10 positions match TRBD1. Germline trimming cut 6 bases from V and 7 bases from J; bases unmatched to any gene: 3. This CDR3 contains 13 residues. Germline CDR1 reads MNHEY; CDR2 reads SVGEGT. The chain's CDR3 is CASRRGQGQPQHF. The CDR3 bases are TGTGCCAGCAGGAGGGGACAGGGGCAGCCCCAGCATTTT.

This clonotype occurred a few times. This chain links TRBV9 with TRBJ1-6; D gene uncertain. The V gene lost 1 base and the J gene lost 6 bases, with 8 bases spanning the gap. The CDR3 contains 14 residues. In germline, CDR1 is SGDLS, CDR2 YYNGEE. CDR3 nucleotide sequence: TGTGCCAGCAGCGTACCGTACAGTAATTCACCCCTCCACTTT. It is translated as CASSVPYSNSPLHF. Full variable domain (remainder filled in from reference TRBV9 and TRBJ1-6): DSGVTQTPKHLITATGQRVTLRCSPRSGDLSVYWYQQSLDQGLQFLIQYYNGEERAKGNILERFSAQQFPDLHSELNLSSLELGDSALYFCASSVPYSNSPLHFGNGTRLTVT.

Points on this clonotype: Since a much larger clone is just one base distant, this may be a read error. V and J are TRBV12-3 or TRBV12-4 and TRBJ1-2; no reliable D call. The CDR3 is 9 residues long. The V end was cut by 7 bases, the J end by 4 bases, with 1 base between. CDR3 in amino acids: CASIYGYTF. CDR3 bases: TGTGCCAGCATCTATGGCTACACCTTC.

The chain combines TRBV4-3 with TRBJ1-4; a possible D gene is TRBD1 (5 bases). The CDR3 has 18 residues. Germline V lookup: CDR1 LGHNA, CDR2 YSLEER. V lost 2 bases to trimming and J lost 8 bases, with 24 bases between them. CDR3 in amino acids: CASSQSPSNGGLGEKLFF. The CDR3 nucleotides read TGCGCCAGCAGCCAATCGCCGAGCAACGGGGGACTGGGGGAAAAACTGTTTTTT.

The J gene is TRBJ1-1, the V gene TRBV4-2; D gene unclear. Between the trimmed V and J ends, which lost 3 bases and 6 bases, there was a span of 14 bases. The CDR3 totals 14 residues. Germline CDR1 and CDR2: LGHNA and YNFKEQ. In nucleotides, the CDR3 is TGTGCCAGCAGCCAGAGCTTCAGTAATCCTGAAGCTTTCTTT. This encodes CASSQSFSNPEAFF.

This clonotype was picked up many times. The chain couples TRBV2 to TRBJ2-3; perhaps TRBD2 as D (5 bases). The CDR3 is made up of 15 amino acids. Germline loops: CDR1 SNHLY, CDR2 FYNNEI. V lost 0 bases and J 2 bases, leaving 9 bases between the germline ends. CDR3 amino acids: CASSEASLATDTQYF. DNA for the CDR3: TGTGCCAGCAGTGAAGCGAGCCTAGCCACAGATACGCAGTATTTT.

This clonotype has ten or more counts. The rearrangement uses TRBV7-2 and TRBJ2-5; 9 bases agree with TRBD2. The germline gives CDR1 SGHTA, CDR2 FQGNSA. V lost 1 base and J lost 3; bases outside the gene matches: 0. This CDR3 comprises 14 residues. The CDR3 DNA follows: TGTGCCAGCAGCTTAGGACTAGCGGAAGAGACCCAGTACTTC. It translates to CASSLGLAEETQYF.

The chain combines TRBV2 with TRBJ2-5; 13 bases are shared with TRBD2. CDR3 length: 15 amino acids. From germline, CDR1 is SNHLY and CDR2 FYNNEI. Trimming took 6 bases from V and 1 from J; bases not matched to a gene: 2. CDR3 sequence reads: CASRGLAGFQETQYF. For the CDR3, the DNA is TGTGCCAGCAGGGGACTAGCGGGGTTCCAAGAGACCCAGTACTTC.